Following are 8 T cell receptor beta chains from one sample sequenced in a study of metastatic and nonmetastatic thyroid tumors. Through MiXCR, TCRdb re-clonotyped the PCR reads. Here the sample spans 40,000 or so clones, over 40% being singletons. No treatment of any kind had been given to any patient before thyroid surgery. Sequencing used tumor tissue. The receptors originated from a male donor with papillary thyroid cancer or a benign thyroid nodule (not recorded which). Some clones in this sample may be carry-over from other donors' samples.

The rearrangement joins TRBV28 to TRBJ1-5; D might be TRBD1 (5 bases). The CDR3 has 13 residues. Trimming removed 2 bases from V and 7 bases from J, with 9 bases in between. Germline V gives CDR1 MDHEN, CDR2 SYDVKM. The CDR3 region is CASSLQGTQPQHF. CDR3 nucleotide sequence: TGTGCCAGCAGTTTACAGGGCACACAGCCCCAGCATTTT.

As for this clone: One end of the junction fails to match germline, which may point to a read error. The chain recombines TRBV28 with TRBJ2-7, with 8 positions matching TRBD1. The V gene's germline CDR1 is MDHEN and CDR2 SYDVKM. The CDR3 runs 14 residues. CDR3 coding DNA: TGCGCCAGCAGCGCCGATGCAGGGGGCGGCGAGCAGTACTTC. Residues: CASSADAGGGEQYF. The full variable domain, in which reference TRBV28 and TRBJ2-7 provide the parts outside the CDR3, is DVKVTQSSRYLVKRTGEKVFLECVQDMDHENMFWYRQDPGLGLRLIYFSYDVKMKEKGDIPEGYSVSREKKERFSLILESASTNQTSMYLCASSADAGGGEQYFGPGTRLTVT.

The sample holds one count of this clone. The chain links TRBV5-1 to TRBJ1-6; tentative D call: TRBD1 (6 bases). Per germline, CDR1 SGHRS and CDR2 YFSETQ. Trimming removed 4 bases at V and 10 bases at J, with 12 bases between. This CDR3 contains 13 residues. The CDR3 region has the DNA TGCGCCAGCAGCGAACCAGGGGAATCACCCCTCCACTTT. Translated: CASSEPGESPLHF.

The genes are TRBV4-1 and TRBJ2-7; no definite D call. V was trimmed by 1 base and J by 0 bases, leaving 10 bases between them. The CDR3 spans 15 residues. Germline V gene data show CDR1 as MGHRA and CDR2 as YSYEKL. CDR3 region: CASSQGESPSYEQYF. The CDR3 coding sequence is TGCGCCAGCAGCCAAGGAGAAAGCCCCTCCTACGAGCAGTACTTC.

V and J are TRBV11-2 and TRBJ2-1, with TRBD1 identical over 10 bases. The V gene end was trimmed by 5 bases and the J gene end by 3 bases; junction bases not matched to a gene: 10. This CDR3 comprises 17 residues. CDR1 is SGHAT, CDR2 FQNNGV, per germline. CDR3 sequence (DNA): TGTGCCAGCAGCCCACGGTGGGGGGACAGGGGCTACAATGAGCAGTTCTTC. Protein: CASSPRWGDRGYNEQFF. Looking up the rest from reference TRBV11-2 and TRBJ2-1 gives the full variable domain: EAGVAQSPRYKIIEKRQSVAFWCNPISGHATLYWYQQILGQGPKLLIQFQNNGVVDDSQLPKDRFSAERLKGVDSTLKIQPAKLEDSAVYLCASSPRWGDRGYNEQFFGPGTRLTVL.

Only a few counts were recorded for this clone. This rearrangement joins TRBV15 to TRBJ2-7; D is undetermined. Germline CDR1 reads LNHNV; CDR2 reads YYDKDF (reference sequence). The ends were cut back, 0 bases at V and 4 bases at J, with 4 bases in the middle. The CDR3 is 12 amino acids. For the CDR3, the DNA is TGTGCCACCAGCAGAGATCAATACGAGCAGTACTTC. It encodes CATSRDQYEQYF.

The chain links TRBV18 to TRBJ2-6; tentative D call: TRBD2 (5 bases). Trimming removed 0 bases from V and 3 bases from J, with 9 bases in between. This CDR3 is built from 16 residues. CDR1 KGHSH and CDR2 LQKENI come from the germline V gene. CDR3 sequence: CASSPPSGRGANVLTF. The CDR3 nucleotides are TGTGCCAGCTCACCACCGAGCGGACGTGGGGCCAACGTCCTGACTTTC.

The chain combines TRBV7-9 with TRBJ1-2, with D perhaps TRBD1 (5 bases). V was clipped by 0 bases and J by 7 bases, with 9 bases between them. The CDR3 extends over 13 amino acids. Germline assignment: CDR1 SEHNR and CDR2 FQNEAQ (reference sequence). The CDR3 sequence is CASSLASGAGYTF. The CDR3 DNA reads TGTGCCAGCAGCTTAGCGTCCGGGGCTGGCTACACCTTC.